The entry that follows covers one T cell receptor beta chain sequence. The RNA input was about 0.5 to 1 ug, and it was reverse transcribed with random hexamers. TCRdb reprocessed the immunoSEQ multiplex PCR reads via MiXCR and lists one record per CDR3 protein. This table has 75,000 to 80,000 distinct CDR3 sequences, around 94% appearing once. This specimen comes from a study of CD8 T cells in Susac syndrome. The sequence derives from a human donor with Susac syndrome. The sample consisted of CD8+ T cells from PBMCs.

The CDR3 reads CASSDGGGQPQHF. The DNA for the CDR3 is TGTGCCAGCAGTGACGGTGGGGGCCAGCCCCAGCATTTT. The chain recombines TRBV25-1 with TRBJ1-5; the D gene is possibly TRBD1 (6 bases). The CDR3 extends over 13 amino acids. The germline CDR1 and CDR2 sequences are MGHDK and SYGVNS. Trimming pared 3 bases from V and 7 bases from J, leaving 10 bases between.